The rows below give T cell receptor beta chains drawn from one sample of a study of T-cell memory formation after mild COVID-19. TCRdb reprocessed the 5' RACE reads via MiXCR and lists one record per CDR3 protein. The repertoire includes roughly 580,000 distinct CDR3 sequences, roughly 18% of them detected once, and around 13% sits in the top ten. Sequenced material: PBMCs or a T cell subset sorted from them (not recorded which). The receptors derive from an adult woman who had mild COVID-19 (a few samples of this study predate the infection). Cell type and time point are not known. CDR3s include the opening cysteine and the closing phenylalanine or tryptophan. D genes are given only for firm matches. The listing skips clone size in some rows; elsewhere it reads once, few, many or a size class.

clone_size	v_call	d_call	j_call	cdr3_aa	cdr3_nt
few	TRBV18	TRBD2	TRBJ2-7	CASSPGLAGTVEQYF	TGTGCCAGCTCCCCCGGACTAGCGGGAACTGTCGAGCAGTACTTC
few	TRBV14	NA	TRBJ2-1	CASSHPRPGRTYNEQFF	TGTGCCAGCAGCCACCCCCGGCCAGGGCGTACCTACAATGAGCAGTTCTTC
few	TRBV2	NA	TRBJ2-7	CASSVANYEQYF	TGTGCCAGCAGTGTGGCTAACTACGAGCAGTACTTC
NA	TRBV7-2	NA	TRBJ2-7	CASSPPGGQGYEQYF	TGTGCCAGCAGCCCCCCAGGGGGGCAGGGTTACGAGCAGTACTTC
few	TRBV4-2	TRBD2	TRBJ2-5	CASSSLIGRERETQYF	TGTGCCAGCAGTTCCCTCATAGGGAGGGAACGGGAGACCCAGTACTTC
NA	TRBV27	NA	TRBJ1-3	CASSLSGGNTIYF	TGTGCCAGCAGTTTATCTGGTGGAAACACCATATATTTT
few	TRBV7-8	NA	TRBJ1-1	CASSLMGEAFF	TGTGCCAGCAGCTTAATGGGTGAAGCTTTCTTT
few	TRBV11-2	TRBD2	TRBJ2-1	CASSLRLGGGGYNEQFF	TGTGCCAGCAGCTTAAGACTTGGCGGGGGGGGATACAATGAGCAGTTCTTC
NA	TRBV7-8	NA	TRBJ1-2	CASSLGSRDGYGYTF	TGTGCCAGCAGCTTAGGAAGCCGAGACGGTTATGGCTACACCTTC
NA	TRBV7-2	NA	TRBJ2-7	CASSSTLVSEQYF	TGTGCCAGCAGCTCCACCCTCGTCTCCGAGCAGTACTTC
NA	TRBV20-1	NA	TRBJ1-2	CSLPPGSLNGYTF	TGCAGCCTGCCTCCGGGCAGCTTGAACGGCTACACCTTC
NA	TRBV29-1	TRBD1	TRBJ1-6	CSALQGAIGSPLHF	TGCAGCGCACTACAGGGGGCTATAGGTTCACCCCTCCACTTT
NA	TRBV11-2	NA	TRBJ2-7	CASSGGSSYEQYF	TGTGCCAGCAGCGGTGGGAGCTCCTACGAGCAGTACTTC
many	TRBV20-1	TRBD2	TRBJ2-1	CSASTPGLAGGSSYNEQFF	TGCAGTGCTTCAACTCCGGGACTAGCGGGAGGGAGCTCCTACAATGAGCAGTTCTTC
NA	TRBV7-9	NA	TRBJ1-2	CASSLSSTGYGYTF	TGTGCCAGCAGCTTATCCTCTACAGGGTATGGCTACACCTTC
many	TRBV15	TRBD1	TRBJ2-7	CATSRDTRTGGEQYF	TGTGCCACCAGCAGAGACACGCGGACAGGGGGTGAGCAGTACTTC
few	TRBV2	NA	TRBJ2-6	CASSPGKSGANVLTF	TGTGCCAGCAGTCCCGGGAAGTCTGGGGCCAACGTCCTGACTTTC
few	TRBV12-3/TRBV12-4	TRBD2	TRBJ2-1	CASSSSGLAVVVNEQFF	TGTGCCAGCAGCTCGAGCGGACTAGCGGTAGTGGTCAATGAGCAGTTCTTC
NA	TRBV7-9	NA	TRBJ1-2	CASSPNGFYGYTF	TGTGCCAGCAGCCCAAACGGATTCTATGGCTACACCTTC
NA	TRBV12-3/TRBV12-4	NA	TRBJ1-5	CASSLSQGLNQPQHF	TGTGCCAGCAGTTTGTCACAGGGCTTGAATCAGCCCCAGCATTTT
few	TRBV3-1	NA	TRBJ2-2	CASSPRFDRLNTGELFF	TGTGCCAGCAGCCCTAGGTTTGACAGATTGAACACCGGGGAGCTGTTTTTT
NA	TRBV5-1	NA	TRBJ1-1	CASTTGAYTEAFF	TGCGCCAGCACGACGGGGGCTTACACTGAAGCTTTCTTT
NA	TRBV2	TRBD1	TRBJ1-6	CASSPNRQGAYENSPLHF	TGTGCCAGCAGCCCAAACCGACAGGGGGCGTATGAAAATTCACCCCTCCACTTT
NA	TRBV4-1	NA	TRBJ1-2	CASSQGQVANYGYTF	TGCGCCAGCAGCCAAGGACAGGTAGCTAACTATGGCTACACCTTC
few	TRBV30	TRBD2	TRBJ2-1	CAWSGGRGRNEQFF	TGTGCCTGGAGCGGGGGGAGGGGACGGAATGAGCAGTTCTTC
NA	TRBV20-1	TRBD1	TRBJ1-5	CSANPGGRGNQPQHF	TGCAGTGCTAATCCAGGGGGCCGAGGCAATCAGCCCCAGCATTTT
few	TRBV20-1	TRBD1	TRBJ2-3	CSARVGTGSVDTQYF	TGCAGTGCTAGAGTTGGGACAGGGAGCGTGGATACGCAGTATTTT
many	TRBV6-2/TRBV6-3	NA	TRBJ1-1	CASSYSIGREENTEAFF	TGTGCCAGCAGTTACTCGATCGGCAGAGAGGAAAACACTGAAGCTTTCTTT
few	TRBV7-9	TRBD1	TRBJ2-1	CASSPGTGEYYNEQFF	TGTGCCAGCAGCCCCGGGACAGGGGAATATTACAATGAGCAGTTCTTC
NA	TRBV19	NA	TRBJ2-7	CASSAWTRSSYEQYF	TGTGCCAGTAGTGCCTGGACAAGGAGCTCCTACGAGCAGTACTTC
NA	TRBV28	NA	TRBJ1-1	CASRTWPVNTEAFF	TGTGCCAGCCGCACCTGGCCTGTGAACACTGAAGCTTTCTTT
few	TRBV5-4	NA	TRBJ2-5	CASRASAWGAGETQYF	TGTGCCAGCAGAGCGAGTGCGTGGGGAGCGGGAGAGACCCAGTACTTC
few	TRBV7-2	NA	TRBJ2-1	CASSLSRASYNEQFF	TGTGCCAGCAGCTTAAGCAGGGCCTCCTACAATGAGCAGTTCTTC
NA	TRBV20-1	NA	TRBJ2-2	CSARDTGGELFF	TGCAGTGCTAGAGATACGGGCGGGGAGCTGTTTTTT
NA	TRBV24-1	TRBD1	TRBJ1-5	CATSDKQGANQPQHF	TGTGCCACCAGTGATAAACAGGGGGCCAATCAGCCCCAGCATTTT
NA	TRBV7-6	TRBD2	TRBJ2-5	CASSPRGTKTQYF	TGTGCCAGCAGCCCGCGGGGGACGAAGACCCAGTACTTC
NA	TRBV20-1	NA	TRBJ2-2	CSAHQNTGELFF	TGCAGTGCTCATCAAAACACCGGGGAGCTGTTTTTT
NA	TRBV12-3/TRBV12-4	TRBD1	TRBJ2-7	CASTPGTGSKDEQYF	TGTGCCAGCACCCCAGGGACAGGGTCTAAGGACGAGCAGTACTTC
few	TRBV5-1	NA	TRBJ2-2	CASSLGLPNTGELFF	TGCGCCAGCAGCTTGGGACTTCCGAACACCGGGGAGCTGTTTTTT
few	TRBV18	NA	TRBJ2-7	CASSPRPTYEQYF	TGTGCCAGCTCACCACGGCCGACCTACGAGCAGTACTTC
few	TRBV7-3	TRBD1	TRBJ2-6	CASSLTPGQGHDYSGANVLTF	TGTGCCAGCAGCTTAACCCCAGGACAGGGTCATGATTACTCTGGGGCCAACGTCCTGACTTTC
NA	TRBV12-3/TRBV12-4	TRBD1	TRBJ1-5	CASTRQGASNQPQHF	TGTGCCAGCACCCGACAGGGGGCGAGCAATCAGCCCCAGCATTTT
few	TRBV5-6	NA	TRBJ1-2	CASSLALEALYGYTF	TGTGCCAGCAGCTTGGCCTTAGAGGCGCTCTATGGCTACACCTTC
NA	TRBV4-3	TRBD1	TRBJ2-1	CASSQTGTGVNEKFF	TGCGCCAGCAGCCAGACCGGGACAGGGGTGAATGAGAAGTTCTTC
many	TRBV27	NA	TRBJ1-4	CASSPRVPTNEKLFF	TGTGCCAGCAGTCCCAGGGTTCCAACTAATGAAAAACTGTTTTTT
few	TRBV12-3/TRBV12-4	TRBD2	TRBJ2-3	CASSPRDYTDTQYF	TGTGCCAGCAGTCCTAGGGACTACACAGATACGCAGTATTTT
many	TRBV27	NA	TRBJ2-3	CASTSTSTDTQYF	TGTGCCAGCACTAGCACCAGCACAGATACGCAGTATTTT
many	TRBV15	NA	TRBJ2-7	CATSREGPYEQYF	TGTGCCACCAGCAGAGAGGGGCCCTACGAGCAGTACTTC
few	TRBV7-2	TRBD1	TRBJ2-6	CASSGRDRDRSGANVLTF	TGTGCCAGCAGCGGACGGGACAGGGACCGCTCTGGGGCCAACGTCCTGACTTTC
NA	TRBV5-1	NA	TRBJ2-1	CASTESGYSYNEQFF	TGCGCCAGTACGGAGTCGGGTTACTCCTACAATGAGCAGTTCTTC
NA	TRBV6-2/TRBV6-3	TRBD1	TRBJ2-3	CASSYRGQGPLWDTQYF	TGTGCCAGCAGTTACAGGGGGCAGGGACCCCTTTGGGATACGCAGTATTTT
NA	TRBV5-1	TRBD1	TRBJ2-7	CASSLGGGQDEQYF	TGCGCCAGCAGCTTGGGAGGGGGACAGGACGAGCAGTACTTC
NA	TRBV3-1	NA	TRBJ2-3	CASSQQGADTQYF	TGTGCCAGCAGCCAACAGGGTGCAGATACGCAGTATTTT
NA	TRBV30	NA	TRBJ1-2	CAWSERGASGYTF	TGTGCCTGGAGTGAGAGGGGGGCGAGCGGCTACACCTTC
few	TRBV11-2	TRBD2	TRBJ2-1	CASSPAGTMKREQFF	TGTGCCAGCAGCCCGGCCGGGACTATGAAGCGTGAGCAGTTCTTC
few	TRBV20-1	NA	TRBJ2-7	CSAEQTHGGEQYF	TGCAGTGCTGAACAGACACACGGCGGGGAGCAGTACTTC
few	TRBV4-1	TRBD2	TRBJ2-1	CASSQGSGTRSYNEQFF	TGCGCCAGCAGCCAGGGTAGCGGGACTCGCTCCTACAATGAGCAGTTCTTC
NA	TRBV5-5	NA	TRBJ1-3	CASSVGASGNTIYF	TGTGCCAGCAGTGTGGGGGCTTCTGGAAACACCATATATTTT
NA	TRBV7-9	TRBD2	TRBJ2-1	CASSLAWTSGESYNEQFF	TGTGCCAGCAGCTTAGCGTGGACTAGCGGGGAATCCTACAATGAGCAGTTCTTC